The rows below give T cell receptor beta chains drawn from one sample of a study of blood T cell repertoires in COVID-19. Sequenced by immunoSEQ multiplex PCR; TCRdb stores in-frame clones only, minus some. The table lists about 170,000 clones, under 85% of them singletons. The sequenced material came from PBMCs or T cells enriched from blood (not recorded which). The receptors were sampled from a man aged 50-60 years who had recovered from COVID-19. The CDR3 runs from the conserved cysteine through the conserved F or W. The order of the fields is V gene, J gene, CDR3 protein.

V gene: TRBV5-6
J gene: TRBJ1-6
CDR3 protein: CASSLTGTLGGSPLHF

V gene: TRBV6-5
J gene: TRBJ1-3
CDR3 protein: CASSYADTGSGNTIYF

V gene: TRBV6-2/TRBV6-3
J gene: TRBJ1-2
CDR3 protein: CASSPTGLSYGYTF

V gene: TRBV11-2
J gene: TRBJ2-1
CDR3 protein: CASSLGLRNEQFF

V gene: TRBV19
J gene: TRBJ2-7
CDR3 protein: CASSIEGGEQYF

V gene: TRBV10-2
J gene: TRBJ2-2
CDR3 protein: CASRSRNTGELFF

V gene: TRBV10-2
J gene: TRBJ1-2
CDR3 protein: CASSETQQGLWGYTF

V gene: TRBV7-9
J gene: TRBJ1-2
CDR3 protein: CASSKDRGLFGYTF

V gene: TRBV7-9
J gene: TRBJ2-7
CDR3 protein: CATTELSGRGRYEQYF

V gene: TRBV6-5
J gene: TRBJ2-7
CDR3 protein: CASKTGGVTYEQYF

V gene: TRBV7-8
J gene: TRBJ1-1
CDR3 protein: CASSLLEGTEAFF

V gene: TRBV18
J gene: TRBJ2-5
CDR3 protein: CASPMEGRETQYF

V gene: TRBV6-6
J gene: TRBJ2-7
CDR3 protein: CASSPTGAGEQYF

V gene: TRBV20-1
J gene: TRBJ1-6
CDR3 protein: CSANGGSLLHF

V gene: TRBV4-1
J gene: TRBJ1-1
CDR3 protein: CASSQAGDGNTEAFF

V gene: TRBV2
J gene: TRBJ1-3
CDR3 protein: CASSLRSSSGNTIYF

V gene: TRBV5-1
J gene: TRBJ2-3
CDR3 protein: CASSLGGTASTDTQYF

V gene: TRBV9
J gene: TRBJ2-1
CDR3 protein: CASGTGGQSYNEQFF

V gene: TRBV5-6
J gene: TRBJ1-5
CDR3 protein: CASSLGGLQWKPQHF

V gene: TRBV9
J gene: TRBJ1-2
CDR3 protein: CASSGGQGSGYTF

V gene: TRBV10-3
J gene: TRBJ1-1
CDR3 protein: CAISGQGQNTEAFF

V gene: TRBV6-4
J gene: TRBJ1-1
CDR3 protein: CASSDSSRGTEAFF

V gene: TRBV6-5
J gene: TRBJ2-7
CDR3 protein: CASSTPRQYYEQYF

V gene: TRBV2
J gene: TRBJ1-2
CDR3 protein: CASPSGQGTSNYGYTF

V gene: TRBV19
J gene: TRBJ2-1
CDR3 protein: CASSTGGPPNEQFF